The 28 T cell receptor beta chains below come from one sample, sequenced in a study of cytotoxic CD8 clonotypes in ibrutinib-treated CLL. The protocol was immunoSEQ multiplex PCR, while the TCRdb copy is restricted to in-frame clones and leaves out a portion. The sample records 330,000 or so clones, around 66% being singletons. Sequences were derived from PBMCs, sampled after 36 months of ibrutinib treatment. The receptors stem from a human donor with chronic lymphocytic leukemia.

This clone was seen only a few times. The chain carries TRBV5-6 and TRBJ2-6, with D perhaps matching TRBD1 (5 bases). V was shortened by 4 bases and J by 2 bases, with 13 bases between the two germline ends. CDR1 and CDR2 (germline): SGHDT, YYEEEE. The CDR3 spans 16 residues. CDR3 sequence: CASSLGWGTGANVLTF. As DNA, the CDR3 is TGTGCCAGCAGCCTCGGGTGGGGCACTGGGGCCAACGTCCTGACTTTC.

The chain links TRBV7-2 to TRBJ2-7; a weak D match, TRBD2 (6 bases). CDR1 is SGHTA, CDR2 FQGNSA, per germline. Deletions cut 1 base from V and 7 bases from J, with 17 bases between. The CDR3 consists of 15 residues. The CDR3 here is CASSLGGLISEEQYF. Here the CDR3 DNA reads TGTGCCAGCAGCTTAGGGGGACTGATTTCGGAGGAGCAGTACTTC.

The table lists this clone with a few counts. This chain joins TRBV7-9 and TRBJ2-5; 14 nucleotides agree with TRBD2. There are 15 residues in the CDR3. The V gene end was trimmed by 7 bases and the J gene end by 4 bases; junction bases not matched to a gene: 5. Germline V gene data show CDR1 as SEHNR and CDR2 as FQNEAQ (reference sequence). CDR3 in DNA: TGTGCCAGCACCGGGACTAGCGGGAGACCAGAGACCCAGTACTTC. It translates to CASTGTSGRPETQYF. Full variable domain (missing parts from reference TRBV7-9 and TRBJ2-5): DTGVSQNPRHKITKRGQNVTFRCDPISEHNRLYWYRQTLGQGPEFLTYFQNEAQLEKSRLLSDRFSAERPKGSFSTLEIQRTEQGDSAMYLCASTGTSGRPETQYFGPGTRLLVL.

This clone was counted between two and nine times. The chain has TRBV2 and TRBJ1-4, with TRBD1 matching 12 bases. After removal of 6 bases from V and 5 bases from J, the junction contained 7 bases not matched to a gene. This CDR3 region has 16 residues. The V gene's germline CDR1 is SNHLY and CDR2 FYNNEI. CDR3 DNA: TGTGCCAGCAGGGGACAGGGGGCCCTGGGGAATGAAAAACTGTTTTTT. Protein: CASRGQGALGNEKLFF.

A note on this clone: This sample includes further DNA sequences coding for the same CDR3. V is TRBV2 and J is TRBJ2-5, with D perhaps matching TRBD1 (5 bases). V was clipped by 6 bases and J by 1 base, with 6 bases between them. Germline values: CDR1 SNHLY, CDR2 FYNNEI. CDR3 size: 12 residues. The CDR3 region has the DNA TGTGCCAGCAGCGACAGCCAAGAGACCCAGTACTTC. Translated: CASSDSQETQYF.

The genes are TRBV11-2 and TRBJ2-7, with no clear D. Trimming took off 2 bases at V and 0 bases at J, with 14 bases between the two ends. The germline gives CDR1 SGHAT, CDR2 FQNNGV. This CDR3 is built from 16 residues. The CDR3 is CASSLIPGPISYEQYF. Written as DNA, the CDR3 is TGTGCCAGCAGCTTAATCCCGGGCCCTATCTCCTACGAGCAGTACTTC.

The CDR3 region has the DNA TGTGCCAGCAGCCGACAGGGCTCTGGAAACACCATATATTTT. Translated, it gives CASSRQGSGNTIYF. The J gene is TRBJ1-3, the V gene TRBV9, with 7 bases aligning to TRBD1. The CDR3 has 14 amino acids. The ends lost 4 bases at V and 0 bases at J; junction bases unmatched: 1. CDR1 is SGDLS, CDR2 YYNGEE, per germline. The whole variable domain, remainder taken from reference TRBV9 and TRBJ1-3, is DSGVTQTPKHLITATGQRVTLRCSPRSGDLSVYWYQQSLDQGLQFLIQYYNGEERAKGNILERFSAQQFPDLHSELNLSSLELGDSALYFCASSRQGSGNTIYFGEGSWLTVV.

The rearrangement uses TRBV2 and TRBJ2-7; D possibly corresponds to TRBD1 (5 bases). V lost 8 bases and J 3 bases, leaving 14 bases between the germline ends. The CDR3 is 13 amino acids. Per germline, CDR1 SNHLY and CDR2 FYNNEI. The chain's CDR3 is CASRRQFFYEQYF. For the CDR3, the DNA is TGTGCCAGCCGGCGACAGTTCTTCTACGAGCAGTACTTC. Looking up the rest from reference TRBV2 and TRBJ2-7 gives the full variable domain: EPEVTQTPSHQVTQMGQEVILRCVPISNHLYFYWYRQILGQKVEFLVSFYNNEISEKSEIFDDQFSVERPDGSNFTLKIRSTKLEDSAMYFCASRRQFFYEQYFGPGTRLTVT.

The chain recombines TRBV4-1 with TRBJ2-7, with 9 bases identical to TRBD1. CDR3 length equals 16 residues. With 4 bases clipped from V and 3 bases from J, the junction kept 10 bases outside the gene matches. CDR1 and CDR2 from the germline V gene are MGHRA and YSYEKL. CDR3 nucleotides: TGCGCCAGCAGCCTTCAAGCCGGGACAGGGAGCTACGAGCAGTACTTC. Amino acids: CASSLQAGTGSYEQYF.

This clone has just a few counts. The chain has TRBV27 and TRBJ1-2, with D possibly matching TRBD1 (6 bases). V was cut by 6 bases and J by 6 bases, with 20 bases left in between. CDR3 length equals 15 residues. The germline V gene encodes CDR1 MNHEY and CDR2 SMNVEV (reference sequence). Here the CDR3 reads CASRSRQRGGDGYTF. The CDR3 coding sequence is TGTGCCAGCAGATCTCGCCAAAGGGGGGGTGATGGCTACACCTTC.

The CDR3 region has the DNA TGCGCCAGCAGCTTGCTTGGACAAGAAAAACTGTTTTTT. Protein product: CASSLLGQEKLFF. This chain uses TRBV5-1 with TRBJ1-4, with TRBD1 as a possible D gene (5 bases). The germline V gene encodes CDR1 SGHRS and CDR2 YFSETQ. Trimming took 1 base from V and 8 from J, leaving 9 bases between them. The CDR3 runs 13 residues.

For the CDR3, the DNA is TGTGCCAGCAGGACCTCAGGAGGATACGAGCAGTACTTC. This codes for CASRTSGGYEQYF. The chain employs TRBV6-5 and TRBJ2-7; D is possibly TRBD2 (5 bases). The germline V gene encodes CDR1 MNHEY and CDR2 SVGAGI. This CDR3 contains 13 residues. V was shortened by 6 bases and J by 4 bases, with 13 bases between the two germline ends.

This clone was seen a few times. The rearrangement joins TRBV4-3 to TRBJ1-5; 9 bases fit TRBD1. In germline, CDR1 is LGHNA, CDR2 YSLEER. The junction had 6 bases not matched to a gene; V was cut back by 0 bases and J by 3 bases. This CDR3 is built from 17 residues. In DNA form, the CDR3 reads TGCGCCAGCAGCCAAGATCCCGGACAGGGGCCCAATCAGCCCCAGCATTTT. It translates to CASSQDPGQGPNQPQHF.

V is TRBV5-4 and J is TRBJ1-2, with D possibly being TRBD1 (5 bases). The germline gives CDR1 SGHNT, CDR2 YYREEE (reference sequence). Trimming shortened V by 0 bases and J by 2 bases, and 14 bases separated the two germline ends. CDR3 size: 16 residues. CDR3 loop: CASSLGEGPHNYGYTF. Written as DNA, the CDR3 is TGTGCCAGCAGCTTGGGAGAGGGGCCCCACAACTATGGCTACACCTTC.

The chain links TRBV9 to TRBJ2-5, with unresolved D. Between the trimmed V and J ends, which lost 1 base and 2 bases, there was a span of 9 bases. From germline, CDR1 is SGDLS and CDR2 YYNGEE. The CDR3 is 14 amino acids. The chain's CDR3 is CASSVSGVQETQYF. DNA for the CDR3: TGTGCCAGCAGCGTATCGGGCGTGCAAGAGACCCAGTACTTC.

V usage is TRBV20-1 and J usage is TRBJ1-1, with TRBD1 identical over 8 bases. The CDR3 spans 11 residues. The junction had 0 bases not matched to a gene; V was cut back by 3 bases and J by 6 bases. Per germline, CDR1 DFQATT and CDR2 SNEGSKA (reference sequence). The CDR3 here is CSARTGAEAFF. The CDR3 DNA reads TGCAGTGCTAGGACAGGGGCTGAAGCTTTCTTT.

The chain couples TRBV19 to TRBJ2-7, with TRBD1 identical over 9 bases. Germline lookup yields CDR1 LNHDA and CDR2 SQIVND (reference sequence). With 4 bases clipped from V and 2 bases from J, the junction kept 3 bases outside the gene matches. This CDR3 is built from 14 residues. CDR3 sequence (DNA): TGTGCCAGTAGTAACTGGGACAGGGCCTACGAGCAGTACTTC. Protein sequence: CASSNWDRAYEQYF.

The chain employs TRBV4-3 and TRBJ1-4, with TRBD1 as a possible D gene (5 bases). The CDR3 spans 19 residues. Per germline, CDR1 LGHNA and CDR2 YSLEER. Trimming cost V 2 bases and J 0 bases, with 19 bases left between them. The CDR3 protein is CASSQMGWTSPTTNEKLFF. Here the CDR3 DNA reads TGCGCCAGCAGCCAAATGGGGTGGACAAGCCCTACAACTAATGAAAAACTGTTTTTT.

The rearrangement joins TRBV5-4 to TRBJ2-1; TRBD1 might be the D (5 bases). The CDR3 spans 15 residues. V was shortened by 0 bases and J by 8 bases, with 15 bases between the two germline ends. Germline CDR1 is SGHNT and CDR2 is YYREEE (reference sequence). This CDR3 is CASSLDRPLGDEQFF. The CDR3 nucleotides read TGTGCCAGCAGCTTGGATAGGCCGCTAGGGGATGAGCAGTTCTTC.

The table lists this clone with a count of one. The rearrangement links TRBV27 to TRBJ2-3; the D call may be TRBD1 or TRBD2 (7 bases each). Between the trimmed V and J ends, which lost 2 bases and 6 bases, there was a span of 12 bases. Per germline, CDR1 MNHEY and CDR2 SMNVEV (reference sequence). The CDR3 sequence is 14 residues long. CDR3 region: CASSLQGGWDTQYF. The CDR3 DNA follows: TGTGCCAGCAGTTTACAGGGGGGGTGGGATACGCAGTATTTT.

The V call is TRBV9, the J call TRBJ2-1; 8 bases fit TRBD2. Germline V gene sequence: CDR1 SGDLS, CDR2 YYNGEE. V shed 5 bases, J shed 6 bases, and the junction held 4 bases outside the gene matches. This CDR3 region has 13 residues. CDR3 DNA: TGTGCCAGCAGGAGGACTAGCAGCAATGAGCAGTTCTTC. Encoded protein: CASRRTSSNEQFF.

The chain carries TRBV27 and TRBJ2-3; a weak D match, TRBD2 (6 bases). V was cut by 4 bases and J by 7 bases, with 15 bases left in between. Germline CDR1 and CDR2: MNHEY and SMNVEV (reference sequence). There are 14 residues in the CDR3. CDR3 sequence: CASSSRGSVHTQYF. The CDR3 coding sequence is TGTGCCAGCAGTTCCCGGGGGTCGGTTCATACGCAGTATTTT.

The CDR3 region is CASSLKRVVASYEQYF. The CDR3 nucleotides are TGCGCCAGCAGCTTAAAACGGGTCGTCGCTTCCTACGAGCAGTACTTC. The chain links TRBV5-1 to TRBJ2-7; D not certain. CDR1 is SGHRS and CDR2 is YFSETQ in the germline V gene. The V and J ends lost 2 bases and 1 base respectively, with 16 bases between them. The CDR3 length is 16 residues.

Note on this clone: Germline is not matched at one junction end, which may reflect a read error. The chain has TRBV10-3 and TRBJ1-1; D may be TRBD1 (5 bases). Germline CDR1 ENHRY, CDR2 SYGVKD. The CDR3 totals 13 residues. The CDR3: CAIRPKLGPEGLF. In nucleotides, the CDR3 is TGTGCCATCAGACCCAAGCTCGGCCCCGAGGGACTCTTT.

The gene calls are TRBV4-1 and TRBJ2-3; 9 bases line up with TRBD2. Unmatched junction bases numbered 5, after V lost 0 bases and J lost 1 base. The CDR3 contains 17 residues. CDR1 and CDR2 from the germline V gene are MGHRA and YSYEKL. In DNA, the CDR3 is TGCGCCAGCAGCCAAGAGGGGGGACTAGCTGGCACAGATACGCAGTATTTT. Translating gives CASSQEGGLAGTDTQYF.

This chain links TRBV9 with TRBJ2-3, with 9 bases lining up with TRBD1. Germline V lookup: CDR1 SGDLS, CDR2 YYNGEE. The CDR3 sequence is 16 residues long. Trimming cost V 0 bases and J 7 bases; bases outside gene matches: 9. In nucleotides, the CDR3 is TGTGCCAGCAGCGTAGCTAGTACAGGGGGCTCGAATACGCAGTATTTT. It codes for CASSVASTGGSNTQYF.

This clone has only a few counts. This CDR3 is CASSKDAPLYGYTF. The CDR3 DNA follows: TGTGCCAGTAGTAAGGACGCCCCCCTCTATGGCTACACCTTC. The gene calls are TRBV19 and TRBJ1-2; D remains ambiguous. Trimming took off 4 bases at V and 4 bases at J, with 13 bases between the two ends. There are 14 residues in the CDR3. The germline gives CDR1 LNHDA, CDR2 SQIVND (reference sequence).

The chain has TRBV9 and TRBJ1-2; D perhaps matches TRBD1 (5 bases). The germline V gene encodes CDR1 SGDLS and CDR2 YYNGEE. The germline V and J ends were trimmed by 0 bases and 2 bases, with 8 bases remaining between them. The CDR3 extends over 14 amino acids. In DNA form, the CDR3 reads TGTGCCAGCAGCGTAGCCGCAGGGAACTATGGCTACACCTTC. Translated: CASSVAAGNYGYTF.